This is a list of T cell receptor beta chains from one sample in a study of blood T cell repertoires in COVID-19. Sequencing was performed with immunoSEQ multiplex PCR; in TCRdb, only in-frame clones are kept and a portion is missing. The sample holds roughly 330,000 clones, approximately 89% seen once. Sequencing was done on a sample of PBMCs or T cells enriched from blood (not recorded which). These receptors originate from a woman in her thirties who had recovered from COVID-19. CDR3s leave out the opening cysteine and the closing phenylalanine or tryptophan. The order of the fields is V gene, CDR3 protein.

TRBV4-2	ASSPAGQDTEAF
TRBV7-8	ASSSSGGADTQY
TRBV6-1	ASSEFNEGTEAF
TRBV18	ASSPQSGSYEQY
TRBV2	ASRKQGQDGYT
TRBV6-2/TRBV6-3	ASSRDRAYEQY
TRBV3-1/TRBV3-2	ASSRGPEQY
TRBV6-5	ATLGDWGAF
TRBV11-2	ASSGSLGNTIY
TRBV5-1	ASSNPGGATEAF
TRBV4-1	ASSQRQGARFGYT
TRBV3-1/TRBV3-2	ASSQVLRGGANVLT
TRBV28	ASTQGAGRIETQY
TRBV15	ATSTSRGNQPQH
TRBV4-2	ASSQGMDRVLGV
TRBV10-3	AIRQDRDKSYEQY
TRBV3-1/TRBV3-2	ASSPHGGDEKLF
TRBV15	ATSRGGNGYT
TRBV27	ASSFLAPGTPYGYT
TRBV20-1	SARNRGEAF
TRBV9	ASSVWGSSTDTQY
TRBV24-1	ATSDVGASYNEQF
TRBV29-1	SVATQGSMNTEAF
TRBV29-1	SAARGASYEQY
TRBV5-6	ASSLGGGAAGNTIY
TRBV4-3	ASSQENRSFEKLF
TRBV5-1	ASTQGNSNTDTQY
TRBV9	ASRGDEDRKLF
TRBV19	ASSLTGTGPYYGYT
TRBV13	ASSLRYYRSRSYNEQF
TRBV24-1	ATAHRGSSYNSPLH
TRBV4-3	ASSQAEGVYVQY
TRBV3-1/TRBV3-2	ASSQSLNSPLH
TRBV5-1	ASSTGWRQNTEAF
TRBV18	ASSRVTTGINYGYT
TRBV5-8	ASTPGTGDPETQY
TRBV15	ATSGQGDYNEKLF
TRBV6-1	ASSERTTGFYEQY
TRBV10-2	ASSESRGGYEQY
TRBV11-1	ASSPGTGTEAF
TRBV4-1	ASSPAGARPNTDTQY
TRBV4-2	ASSPNGGGGQPQH